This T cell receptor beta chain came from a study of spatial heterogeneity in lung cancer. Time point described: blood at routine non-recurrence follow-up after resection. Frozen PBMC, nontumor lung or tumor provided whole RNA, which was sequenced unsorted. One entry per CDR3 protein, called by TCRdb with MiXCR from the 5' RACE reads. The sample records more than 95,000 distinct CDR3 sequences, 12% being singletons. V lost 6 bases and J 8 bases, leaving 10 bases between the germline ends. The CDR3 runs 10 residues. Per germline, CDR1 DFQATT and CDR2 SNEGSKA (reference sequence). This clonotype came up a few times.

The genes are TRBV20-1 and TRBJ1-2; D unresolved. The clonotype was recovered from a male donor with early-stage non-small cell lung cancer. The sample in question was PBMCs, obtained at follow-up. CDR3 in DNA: TGCAGTGCGTCCGTTAGAGGCTACACCTTC. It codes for CSASVRGYTF.